This is a list of T cell receptor beta chains from one sample in a study of radiotherapy plus CTLA-4 blockade in lung cancer. The assay was immunoSEQ multiplex PCR, and TCRdb's table has in-frame clones only and misses some. The repertoire holds 65,000 to 90,000 clones, with 80% to 90% as singletons. The sequencing used peripheral blood, collected from a patient treated with radiotherapy plus ipilimumab. These receptors originate from a human donor with non-small cell lung cancer that progressed on radiotherapy plus ipilimumab. Each CDR3 is given without its conserved first and last residue. The order of the fields is CDR3 length, V gene, CDR3 protein.

12 TRBV30 AWSVKGVYNEQF
12 TRBV6-5 ASTSGLGVEKLF
13 TRBV27 ASSFWGRGGIEQF
13 TRBV28 ASSLQGGTSGRAF
12 TRBV6-5 ASTHNPGGNTIY
13 TRBV7-2 ASSFGLASTDTQY
12 TRBV10-3 AISEWGLNNEQF
9 TRBV20-1 SASLEDEQF
18 TRBV4-2 ASSQDILAGGGSHTDTQY
12 TRBV30 ASSDRGLEDTQY
10 TRBV6-4 ASSDGGGQQF
10 TRBV2 ASKDSQETQY
15 TRBV7-2 ASSSRPAGVGTGELF
17 TRBV11-2 ASSLVTYGRLDPRNTIY
11 TRBV2 ASDTRTGEKLF
13 TRBV18 ASSRGTSSYNEQF
12 TRBV19 ASKLTGGRTEAF
13 TRBV4-1 ASSPTGTGSEKLF
11 TRBV30 AWSYRSQETQY
11 TRBV12-5 ASGPPGNQPQH
11 TRBV27 ASKFFGSDTQY
13 TRBV11-2 ASSLDRAGANVLT
9 TRBV2 ASSVGDEQF
9 TRBV7-9 ASSLSNEQF
13 TRBV4-1 ASSPGPGTGIEAF
13 TRBV5-1 ASSSGTGVSAEAF
11 TRBV18 ASSPQSTPGAF
11 TRBV25-1 ASSEFGNTEAF
15 TRBV7-8 ASVRDTQVLSYNEQF
15 TRBV5-4 ASRPTRRNSGTDTQY
14 TRBV23-1 ASSQSRWRHQETQY
13 TRBV19 ASSPELGNTGELF
11 TRBV29-1 SVDTGDNQPQH
12 TRBV15 ATSRGQGRGTQY
16 TRBV27 ASSLLNPGTGASNEQF
11 TRBV7-3 ASSLGGGPLQF
13 TRBV7-9 ASSSTGAADTEAF
12 TRBV27 ASSRWARGDTQY
17 TRBV19 ASSIFVTASQSTNEKLF
9 TRBV19 ASSKGSEQF
13 TRBV4-1 ASSQDGGLYTEAF
9 TRBV30 AWRSNEKLF
14 TRBV4-1 ASSQQSTAANYGYT
12 TRBV6-5 ASSRQGALDGYT
15 TRBV5-1 ASSRGTSGKLLYEQY